This T cell receptor beta chain was observed in a study of tumor and adjacent non-tumor tissue in lung cancer. Study in general: Patients comprised 12 adenocarcinoma, a couple of squamous cell carcinoma and 1 small cell lung cancer. On average, productive TCRbeta reads reached 4 million to 4.5 million per sample.

RNA was extracted from bulk tissue without any cell sorting. Chemotherapy-naive patients with new lung cancer underwent thoracic surgery in China, August–late 2014. The study's findings and limits: In normal lung, the top 100 clones were significantly more dominant than in tumor.

The library came from three nested PCR rounds adapted from ARM-PCR protocols. MiXCR, applied by TCRdb to the multiplex PCR reads, yields one record per CDR3 protein. The data hold approximately 79,000 distinct CDR3 sequences, with 55% to 75% observed a single time. The CDR3 has 18 amino acids. CDR1 is MNHNY and CDR2 is SVGAGI in the germline V gene (reference sequence). Concerning this clonotype itself: Its antigen is undetermined. Germline is not matched at one junction end, which may reflect a read error.

The source of this sequence is a woman in her thirties or forties with non-small cell lung cancer. The chain links TRBV6-6 to TRBJ2-3; perhaps TRBD1 as D (8 bases). Sequenced material: lung tumor tissue. This chain's CDR3 is CASGYRGGTVDNTDTQYF. CDR3 nucleotide sequence: TGTGCCAGCGGTTACAGGGGGGGAACCGTAGATAACACAGATACGCAGTATTTT.